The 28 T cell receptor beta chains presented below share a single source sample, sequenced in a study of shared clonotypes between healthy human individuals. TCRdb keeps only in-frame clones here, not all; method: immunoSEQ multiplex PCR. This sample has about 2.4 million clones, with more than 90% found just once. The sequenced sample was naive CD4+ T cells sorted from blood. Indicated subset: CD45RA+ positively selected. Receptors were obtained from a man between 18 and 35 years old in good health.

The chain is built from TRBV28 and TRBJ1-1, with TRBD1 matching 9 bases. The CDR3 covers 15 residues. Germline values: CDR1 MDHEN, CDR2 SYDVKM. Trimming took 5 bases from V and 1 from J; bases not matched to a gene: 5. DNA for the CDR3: TGTGCCAGCAGTATGCCGGGACAGGGGAACACTGAAGCTTTCTTT. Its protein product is CASSMPGQGNTEAFF. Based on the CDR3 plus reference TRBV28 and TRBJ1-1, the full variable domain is DVKVTQSSRYLVKRTGEKVFLECVQDMDHENMFWYRQDPGLGLRLIYFSYDVKMKEKGDIPEGYSVSREKKERFSLILESASTNQTSMYLCASSMPGQGNTEAFFGQGTRLTVV.

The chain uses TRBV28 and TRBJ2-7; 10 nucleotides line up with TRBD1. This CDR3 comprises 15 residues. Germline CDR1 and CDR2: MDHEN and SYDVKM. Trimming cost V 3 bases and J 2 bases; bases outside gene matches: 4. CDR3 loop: CASSFDGQGAYEQYF. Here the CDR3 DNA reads TGTGCCAGCAGTTTTGATGGACAGGGGGCCTACGAGCAGTACTTC.

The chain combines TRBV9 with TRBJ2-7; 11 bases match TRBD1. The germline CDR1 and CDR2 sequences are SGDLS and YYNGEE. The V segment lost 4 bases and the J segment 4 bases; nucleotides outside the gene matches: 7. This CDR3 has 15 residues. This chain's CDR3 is CASSTGQGAVYEQYF. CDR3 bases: TGTGCCAGCAGCACTGGACAGGGGGCAGTTTACGAGCAGTACTTC.

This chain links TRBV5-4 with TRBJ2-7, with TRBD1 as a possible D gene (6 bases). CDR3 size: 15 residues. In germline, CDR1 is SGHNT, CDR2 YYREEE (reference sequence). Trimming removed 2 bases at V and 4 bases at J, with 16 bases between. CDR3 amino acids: CASSFLSGEKYEQYF. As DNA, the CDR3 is TGTGCCAGCAGCTTTCTCTCAGGGGAAAAGTACGAGCAGTACTTC.

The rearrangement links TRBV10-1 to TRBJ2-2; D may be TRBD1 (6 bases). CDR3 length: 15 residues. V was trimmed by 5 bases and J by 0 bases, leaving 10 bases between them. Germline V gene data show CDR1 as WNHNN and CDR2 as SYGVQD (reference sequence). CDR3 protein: CASSPGTTNTGELFF. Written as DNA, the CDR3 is TGCGCCAGCAGTCCCGGGACAACGAACACCGGGGAGCTGTTTTTT.

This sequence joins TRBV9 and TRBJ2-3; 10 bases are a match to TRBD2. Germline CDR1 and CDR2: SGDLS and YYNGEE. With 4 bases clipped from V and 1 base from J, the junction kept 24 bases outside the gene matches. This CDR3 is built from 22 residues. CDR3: CASSLRGVASGRAPLGTDTQYF. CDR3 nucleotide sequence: TGTGCCAGCAGCCTAAGAGGTGTGGCTAGCGGGAGAGCCCCACTAGGCACAGATACGCAGTATTTT.

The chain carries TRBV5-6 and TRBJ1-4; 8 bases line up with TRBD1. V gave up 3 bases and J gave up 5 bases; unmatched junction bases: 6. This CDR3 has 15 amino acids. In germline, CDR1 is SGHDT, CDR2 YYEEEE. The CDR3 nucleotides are TGTGCCAGCAGCTCATTGACAGGGGAGAATGAAAAACTGTTTTTT. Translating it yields CASSSLTGENEKLFF.

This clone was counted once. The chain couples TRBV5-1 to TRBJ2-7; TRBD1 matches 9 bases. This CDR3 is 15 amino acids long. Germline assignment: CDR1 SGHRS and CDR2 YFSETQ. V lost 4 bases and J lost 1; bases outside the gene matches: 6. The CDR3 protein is CASSRAGTGSYEQYF. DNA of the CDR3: TGCGCCAGCAGCCGGGCCGGGACAGGGTCCTACGAGCAGTACTTC.

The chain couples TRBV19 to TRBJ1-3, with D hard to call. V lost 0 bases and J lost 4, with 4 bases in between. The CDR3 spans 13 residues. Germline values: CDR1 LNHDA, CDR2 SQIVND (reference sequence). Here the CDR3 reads CASSIERGNTIYF. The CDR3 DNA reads TGTGCCAGTAGTATAGAACGCGGAAACACCATATATTTT.

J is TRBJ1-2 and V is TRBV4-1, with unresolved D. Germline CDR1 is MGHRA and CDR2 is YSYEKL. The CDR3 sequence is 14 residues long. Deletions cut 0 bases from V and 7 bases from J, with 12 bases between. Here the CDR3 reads CASSQDRGIGGYTF. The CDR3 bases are TGCGCCAGCAGCCAAGATCGGGGAATCGGTGGCTACACCTTC.

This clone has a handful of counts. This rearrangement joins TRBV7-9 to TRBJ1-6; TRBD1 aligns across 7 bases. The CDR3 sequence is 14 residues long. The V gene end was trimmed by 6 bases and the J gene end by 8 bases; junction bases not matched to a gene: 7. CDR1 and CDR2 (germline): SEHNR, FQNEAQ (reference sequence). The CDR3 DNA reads TGTGCCAGCAGGCTCGGGACAGAGCATTCACCCCTCCACTTT. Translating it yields CASRLGTEHSPLHF.

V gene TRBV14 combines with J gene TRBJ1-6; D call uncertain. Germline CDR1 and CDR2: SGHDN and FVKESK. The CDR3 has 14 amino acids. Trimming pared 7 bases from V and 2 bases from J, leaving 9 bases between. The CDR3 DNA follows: TGTGCCAGCAAACTGGGGACCTATAATTCACCCCTCCACTTT. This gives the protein CASKLGTYNSPLHF. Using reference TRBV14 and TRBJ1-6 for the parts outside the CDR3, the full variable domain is EAGVTQFPSHSVIEKGQTVTLRCDPISGHDNLYWYRRVMGKEIKFLLHFVKESKQDESGMPNNRFLAERTGGTYSTLKVQPAELEDSGVYFCASKLGTYNSPLHFGNGTRLTVT.

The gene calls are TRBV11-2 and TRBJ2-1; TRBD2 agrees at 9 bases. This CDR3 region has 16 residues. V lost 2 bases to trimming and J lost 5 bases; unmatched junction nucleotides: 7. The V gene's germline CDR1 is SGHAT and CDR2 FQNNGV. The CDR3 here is CASSLLAGVDNNEQFF. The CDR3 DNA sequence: TGTGCCAGCAGCTTATTAGCGGGAGTTGATAACAATGAGCAGTTCTTC.

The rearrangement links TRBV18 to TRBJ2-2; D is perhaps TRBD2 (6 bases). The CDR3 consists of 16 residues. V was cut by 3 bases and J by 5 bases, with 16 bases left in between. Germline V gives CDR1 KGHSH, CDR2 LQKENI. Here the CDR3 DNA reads TGTGCCAGCTCACCGTATCTGAGCGCGGGGACCGGGGAGCTGTTTTTT. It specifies CASSPYLSAGTGELFF.

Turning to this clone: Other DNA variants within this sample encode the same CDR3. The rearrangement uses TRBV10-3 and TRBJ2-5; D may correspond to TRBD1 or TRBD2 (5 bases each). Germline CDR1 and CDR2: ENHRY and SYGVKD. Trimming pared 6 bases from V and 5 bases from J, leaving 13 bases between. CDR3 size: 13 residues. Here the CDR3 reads CAISGQGAETQYF. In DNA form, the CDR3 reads TGTGCCATCAGCGGGCAGGGAGCGGAGACCCAGTACTTC.

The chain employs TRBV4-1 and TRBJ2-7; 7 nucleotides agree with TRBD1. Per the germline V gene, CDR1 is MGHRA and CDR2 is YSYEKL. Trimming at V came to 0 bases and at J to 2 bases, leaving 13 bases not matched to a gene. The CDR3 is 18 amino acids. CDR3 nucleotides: TGCGCCAGCAGCCAAGATTCTTCCGGGACAGCGATACCCTACGAGCAGTACTTC. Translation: CASSQDSSGTAIPYEQYF.

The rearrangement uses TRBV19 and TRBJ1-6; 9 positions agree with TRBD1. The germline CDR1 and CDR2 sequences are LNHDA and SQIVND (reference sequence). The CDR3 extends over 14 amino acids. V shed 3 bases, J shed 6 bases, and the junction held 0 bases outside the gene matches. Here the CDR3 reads CASSMTGGNSPLHF. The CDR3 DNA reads TGTGCCAGTAGTATGACAGGGGGTAATTCACCCCTCCACTTT.

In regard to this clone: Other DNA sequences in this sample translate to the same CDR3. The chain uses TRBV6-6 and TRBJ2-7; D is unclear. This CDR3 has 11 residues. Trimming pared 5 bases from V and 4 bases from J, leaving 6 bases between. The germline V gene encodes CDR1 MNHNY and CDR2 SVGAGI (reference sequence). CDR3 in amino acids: CASSPKYEQYF. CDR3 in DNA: TGTGCCAGCAGTCCCAAATACGAGCAGTACTTC.

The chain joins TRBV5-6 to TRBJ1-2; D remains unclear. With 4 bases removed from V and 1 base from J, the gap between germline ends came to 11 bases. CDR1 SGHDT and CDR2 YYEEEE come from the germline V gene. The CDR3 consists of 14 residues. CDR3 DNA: TGTGCCAGCAGCCCCGCTAGTTTTAACTATGGCTACACCTTC. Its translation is CASSPASFNYGYTF.

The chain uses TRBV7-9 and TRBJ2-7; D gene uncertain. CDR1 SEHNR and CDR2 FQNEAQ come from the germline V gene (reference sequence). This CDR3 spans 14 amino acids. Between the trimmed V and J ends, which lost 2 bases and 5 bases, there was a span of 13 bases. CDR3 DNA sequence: TGTGCCAGCAGCTTAAATCTGCTCTTCGACGAGCAGTACTTC. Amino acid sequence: CASSLNLLFDEQYF. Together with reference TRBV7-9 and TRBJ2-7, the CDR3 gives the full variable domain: DTGVSQNPRHKITKRGQNVTFRCDPISEHNRLYWYRQTLGQGPEFLTYFQNEAQLEKSRLLSDRFSAERPKGSFSTLEIQRTEQGDSAMYLCASSLNLLFDEQYFGPGTRLTVT.

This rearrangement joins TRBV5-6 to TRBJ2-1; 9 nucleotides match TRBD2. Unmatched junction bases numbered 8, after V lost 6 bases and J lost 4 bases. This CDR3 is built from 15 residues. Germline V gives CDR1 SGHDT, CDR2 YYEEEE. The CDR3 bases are TGTGCCAGCACCCTGGGGCTAGCGGGGTACAATGAGCAGTTCTTC. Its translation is CASTLGLAGYNEQFF.

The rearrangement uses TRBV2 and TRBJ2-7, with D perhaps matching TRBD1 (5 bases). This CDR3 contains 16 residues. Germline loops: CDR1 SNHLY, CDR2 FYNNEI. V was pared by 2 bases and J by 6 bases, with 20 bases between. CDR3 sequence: CASSENAHPSQGEQYF. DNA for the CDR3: TGTGCCAGCAGTGAAAACGCCCATCCTAGTCAGGGCGAGCAGTACTTC.

The CDR3 loop is CASSLRFNSNHEQYF. DNA for the CDR3: TGTGCCAGCAGCTTAAGGTTCAACAGTAACCACGAGCAGTACTTC. The chain recombines TRBV7-6 with TRBJ2-7; D gene uncertain. In germline, CDR1 is SGHVS, CDR2 FNYEAQ. V lost 2 bases and J lost 5, with 16 bases in between. The CDR3 is made up of 15 amino acids.

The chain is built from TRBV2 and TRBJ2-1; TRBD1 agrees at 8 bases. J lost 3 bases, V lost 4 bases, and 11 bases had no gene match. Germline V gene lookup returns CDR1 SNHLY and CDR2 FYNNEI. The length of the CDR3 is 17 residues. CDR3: CASSGPRGDRYYNEQFF. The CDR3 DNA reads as TGTGCCAGCAGTGGTCCTCGAGGGGACAGGTACTACAATGAGCAGTTCTTC.

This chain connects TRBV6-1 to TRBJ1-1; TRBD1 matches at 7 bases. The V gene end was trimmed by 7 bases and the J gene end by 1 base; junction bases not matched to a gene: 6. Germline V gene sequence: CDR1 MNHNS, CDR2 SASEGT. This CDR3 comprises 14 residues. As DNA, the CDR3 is TGTGCCAGCAATAGACAGGGATCGAACACTGAAGCTTTCTTT. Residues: CASNRQGSNTEAFF.

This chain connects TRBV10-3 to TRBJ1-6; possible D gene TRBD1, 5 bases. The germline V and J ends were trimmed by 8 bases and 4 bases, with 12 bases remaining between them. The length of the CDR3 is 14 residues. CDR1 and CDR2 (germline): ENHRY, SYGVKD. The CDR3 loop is CAISDTLYNSPLHF. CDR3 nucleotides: TGTGCCATCTCGGACACCCTTTATAATTCACCCCTCCACTTT.

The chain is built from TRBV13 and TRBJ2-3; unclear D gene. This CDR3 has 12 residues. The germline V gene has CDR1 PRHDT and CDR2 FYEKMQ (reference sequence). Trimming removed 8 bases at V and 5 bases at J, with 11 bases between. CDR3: CASSTGGDTQYF. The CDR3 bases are TGTGCCAGCTCGACTGGCGGAGATACGCAGTATTTT.

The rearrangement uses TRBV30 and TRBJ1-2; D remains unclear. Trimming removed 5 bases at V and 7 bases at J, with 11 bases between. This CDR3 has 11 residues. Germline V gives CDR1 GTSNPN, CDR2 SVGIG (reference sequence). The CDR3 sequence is CAWGDFRGYTF. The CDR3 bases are TGTGCCTGGGGTGACTTTCGTGGCTACACCTTC.